The clone carrying this T cell receptor (beta chain) was counted between two and nine times. Its target is unknown. This CDR3 has 16 amino acids. Germline lookup yields CDR1 SGHNT and CDR2 YYREEE (reference sequence). V was clipped by 0 bases and J by 8 bases, with 20 bases between them. In the PCR, 60 Vbeta and 13 Jbeta primers were used. The protocol was immunoSEQ multiplex PCR, while the TCRdb copy is restricted to in-frame clones and leaves out a portion. The sample lists 110,000 to 150,000 clones; roughly 80% were seen once. The data are from a study of cytomegalovirus exposure and HLA in healthy donors. Study-wide background: Most genotyped donors, about four fifths of about 400, had Caucasian-associated genetic ancestry.

Study-wide results and limits: The number of N-insertions in an Asian-associated ancestry cluster was reportedly below the roughly 670-donor mean in a later analysis. For most TCR beta V segments, an earlier analysis put the productive rate at about 90% or about 30% of the time. Specificity for CMV antigens was confirmed in vitro for a few of the CMV-associated chains.

The sample comprised PBMCs. This sequence joins TRBV5-4 and TRBJ1-2; tentatively, D is TRBD1 (6 bases). This TCR came from a woman aged 45-65 years in good health and CMV-seropositive. The CDR3 sequence: CASSLGSVVQGYGYTF. The CDR3 DNA is TGTGCCAGCAGCTTGGGGTCGGTTGTACAGGGATACGGCTACACCTTC. Full variable domain (outside the CDR3, taken from reference TRBV5-4 and TRBJ1-2): ETGVTQSPTHLIKTRGQQVTLRCSSQSGHNTVSWYQQALGQGPQFIFQYYREEENGRGNFPPRFSGLQFPNYSSELNVNALELDDSALYLCASSLGSVVQGYGYTFGSGTRLTVV.